The 9 T cell receptor beta chains reported below all come from one sample, sequenced in a study of blood T cell repertoires in COVID-19. Generated by immunoSEQ multiplex PCR, the TCRdb table keeps only in-frame clones and is missing some. The sample lists approximately 250,000 clones; around 93% were seen once. Sequenced material: PBMCs or T cells enriched from blood (not recorded which). Receptors originate from a man aged 40-49 years who had been exposed to COVID-19.

The chain is built from TRBV5-1 and TRBJ2-3; D uncertain. Germline CDR1 SGHRS, CDR2 YFSETQ. V was clipped by 4 bases and J by 4 bases, with 13 bases between them. The CDR3 is made up of 14 amino acids. The CDR3 loop reads CASSVSFRADTQYF. The CDR3, as DNA: TGCGCCAGCAGCGTCAGCTTTCGGGCAGATACGCAGTATTTT.

This clone appeared a few times. V usage is TRBV2 and J usage is TRBJ2-1; TRBD2 matches 14 bases. In germline, CDR1 is SNHLY, CDR2 FYNNEI. The CDR3 sequence is 15 residues long. V trimming: 9 bases; J trimming: 8 bases; junction bases outside the gene matches: 9. CDR3 nucleotides: TGTGCCAGACCGGGACTAGCGGGAGTTTTGGATGAGCAGTTCTTC. Its protein product is CARPGLAGVLDEQFF.

The chain joins TRBV10-3 to TRBJ2-1, with D possibly matching TRBD2 (7 bases). This CDR3 has 19 residues. CDR1 is ENHRY, CDR2 SYGVKD, per germline. V lost 1 base, J lost 0 bases, and 19 bases lay in between. DNA of the CDR3: TGTGCCATCAGTGAGTTATTTCACGGGGGGCCTAGCTCCTACAATGAGCAGTTCTTC. Protein: CAISELFHGGPSSYNEQFF.

The chain joins TRBV5-4 to TRBJ1-2, with TRBD1 matching 7 bases. The CDR3 length is 13 residues. The V gene's germline CDR1 is SGHNT and CDR2 YYREEE (reference sequence). V was pared by 2 bases and J by 4 bases, with 2 bases of the junction left unmatched. The CDR3 protein is CASSLTGAYGYTF. CDR3 DNA sequence: TGTGCCAGCAGCTTAACAGGGGCCTATGGCTACACCTTC.

This chain joins TRBV9 and TRBJ2-1; 8 positions agree with TRBD1. Germline V lookup: CDR1 SGDLS, CDR2 YYNGEE. Trimming at V came to 3 bases and at J to 3 bases, leaving 8 bases not matched to a gene. CDR3 length equals 16 residues. The CDR3 here is CASSAGQGKFYNEQFF. The CDR3, as DNA: TGTGCCAGCAGCGCAGGACAGGGAAAATTCTACAATGAGCAGTTCTTC.

This chain joins TRBV7-2 and TRBJ2-7; 7 positions agree with TRBD2. CDR1 and CDR2 from the germline V gene are SGHTA and FQGNSA. The CDR3 extends over 15 amino acids. The V and J ends lost 8 bases and 0 bases, in that order; junction bases with no gene match: 10. CDR3 region: CASGHPSGFSYEQYF. DNA for the CDR3: TGTGCCAGCGGTCACCCTAGCGGTTTCTCCTACGAGCAGTACTTC.

The rearrangement links TRBV5-4 to TRBJ2-7; 9 bases are a match to TRBD1. This CDR3 comprises 16 residues. V shed 4 bases and J 3 bases; nucleotides not matched to a gene: 11. Looked up from germline, CDR1 is SGHNT and CDR2 is YYREEE (reference sequence). CDR3 DNA: TGTGCCAGCAGCCATACCAGTGGGACAGGGAACTACGAGCAGTACTTC. It codes for CASSHTSGTGNYEQYF.

As to this clone: The same CDR3 arises from other DNA sequences in this sample as well. The J gene is TRBJ2-1, the V gene TRBV9; 7 nucleotides line up with TRBD2. Germline CDR1 and CDR2: SGDLS and YYNGEE. The V segment lost 0 bases and the J segment 7 bases; nucleotides outside the gene matches: 7. There are 15 residues in the CDR3. The CDR3 nucleotides read TGTGCCAGCAGCGTAGAGGCGGGAGAGGAGAATGAGCAGTTCTTC. It is translated as CASSVEAGEENEQFF.

The V call is TRBV30, the J call TRBJ2-1; D uncertain. The germline V gene encodes CDR1 GTSNPN and CDR2 SVGIG (reference sequence). This CDR3 has 19 amino acids. V was shortened by 8 bases and J by 5 bases, with 34 bases between the two germline ends. The CDR3 DNA sequence: TGTGCCCGGTCAGCCGTTTCTATCATGCCTCGCGGCCCACACAATGAGCAGTTCTTC. Protein product: CARSAVSIMPRGPHNEQFF.